These 21 T cell receptor beta chains originate from one sample sequenced in a study of blood T cell repertoires in COVID-19. Profiling relied on immunoSEQ multiplex PCR, and the TCRdb table lists in-frame clones only, not all of them. This table holds 180,000 or so clones, around 80% found once. Material for sequencing was PBMCs or T cells enriched from blood (not recorded which). These receptors originate from a man in his sixties who had been exposed to COVID-19.

The rearrangement joins TRBV28 to TRBJ1-1; D not certain. The V gene's germline CDR1 is MDHEN and CDR2 SYDVKM. V was clipped by 1 base and J by 6 bases, with 18 bases between them. The CDR3 has 16 residues. The CDR3 nucleotides are TGTGCCAGCAGTTTATTTGGAGGGAGTACCGGGGCTGAAGCTTTCTTT. This gives the protein CASSLFGGSTGAEAFF.

The V call is TRBV7-6, the J call TRBJ1-3, with D hard to call. V lost 4 bases to trimming and J lost 0 bases, with 22 bases between them. CDR1 is SGHVS and CDR2 is FNYEAQ in the germline V gene. This CDR3 contains 19 residues. The CDR3 nucleotides are TGTGCCAGCAGCTCTGAGGTTTGGGTACGGCCTGACTCTGGAAACACCATATATTTT. The encoded protein is CASSSEVWVRPDSGNTIYF.

This clone has more than one count but fewer than ten. This chain's CDR3 is CASPQGSGVCCEQYF. The CDR3 bases are TGTGCCAGCCCGCAGGGGAGCGGGGTTTGTTGCGAGCAGTACTTC. The chain has TRBV7-3 and TRBJ2-7, with TRBD2 as a possible D gene (7 bases). The ends were cut back, 8 bases at V and 6 bases at J, with 23 bases in the middle. Germline lookup yields CDR1 SGHTA and CDR2 FQGTGA. The CDR3 is 15 amino acids.

This clone has more than one count but fewer than ten. This chain links TRBV14 with TRBJ1-2; D is ambiguous. The germline CDR1 and CDR2 sequences are SGHDN and FVKESK. CDR3 length equals 12 residues. V was cut by 4 bases and J by 2 bases, with 5 bases left in between. The CDR3 DNA reads as TGTGCCAGCAGCCCGGGGAACTATGGCTACACCTTC. It encodes CASSPGNYGYTF.

This clone was recorded once. The chain employs TRBV5-1 and TRBJ2-1, with TRBD1 matching 7 bases. Germline CDR1 reads SGHRS; CDR2 reads YFSETQ. Trimming at V came to 4 bases and at J to 8 bases, leaving 6 bases not matched to a gene. The CDR3 runs to 13 residues. The CDR3 loop is CASSPTGPHEQFF. The CDR3 bases are TGCGCCAGCAGCCCGACAGGGCCCCATGAGCAGTTCTTC. Complete variable domain (other parts from reference TRBV5-1 and TRBJ2-1): KAGVTQTPRYLIKTRGQQVTLSCSPISGHRSVSWYQQTPGQGLQFLFEYFSETQRNKGNFPGRFSGRQFSNSRSEMNVSTLELGDSALYLCASSPTGPHEQFFGPGTRLTVL.

The gene calls are TRBV19 and TRBJ2-1; 9 bases are shared with TRBD1. Germline CDR1 LNHDA, CDR2 SQIVND (reference sequence). This CDR3 has 14 residues. V shed 7 bases, J shed 9 bases, and the junction held 10 bases outside the gene matches. The CDR3 bases are TGTGCCAGTACCCCGGGACAGGGTTATAGTGAGCAGTTCTTC. Translating it yields CASTPGQGYSEQFF.

This chain links TRBV28 with TRBJ1-2; possibly TRBD1 for D (6 bases). CDR1 MDHEN and CDR2 SYDVKM come from the germline V gene. This CDR3 is 14 amino acids long. Trimming pared 2 bases from V and 2 bases from J, leaving 9 bases between. The CDR3 loop is CASSLGGGNYGYTF. The CDR3, as DNA: TGTGCCAGCAGTTTAGGGGGCGGAAACTATGGCTACACCTTC.

This clone was seen many times. This sequence joins TRBV6-1 and TRBJ2-7; 12 bases are shared with TRBD1. The CDR3 is made up of 16 amino acids. V lost 3 bases to trimming and J lost 2 bases; unmatched junction nucleotides: 5. Per germline, CDR1 MNHNS and CDR2 SASEGT. DNA of the CDR3: TGTGCCAGCAGTGACTGGGACAGGGGGCAAACCTACGAGCAGTACTTC. Its translation: CASSDWDRGQTYEQYF.

The chain recombines TRBV5-4 with TRBJ2-5, with 8 bases that match TRBD1. The germline CDR1 and CDR2 sequences are SGHNT and YYREEE (reference sequence). The trim removed 0 bases at V and 4 bases at J, leaving 5 bases unmatched. This CDR3 has 15 residues. The CDR3 DNA reads TGTGCCAGCAGCTTGGTCGGACAGGGCAGAGAGACCCAGTACTTC. Its translation: CASSLVGQGRETQYF. The entire variable domain, with the rest obtained from reference TRBV5-4 and TRBJ2-5, is as follows: ETGVTQSPTHLIKTRGQQVTLRCSSQSGHNTVSWYQQALGQGPQFIFQYYREEENGRGNFPPRFSGLQFPNYSSELNVNALELDDSALYLCASSLVGQGRETQYFGPGTRLLVL.

This clone appeared a single time. The rearrangement links TRBV19 to TRBJ2-5; tentative D call: TRBD1 (5 bases). The length of the CDR3 is 13 residues. Trimming shortened V by 0 bases and J by 9 bases, and 11 bases separated the two germline ends. The V gene's germline CDR1 is LNHDA and CDR2 SQIVND (reference sequence). The CDR3 spells CASSIDEGVAQYF. The CDR3 DNA reads as TGTGCCAGTAGTATAGATGAAGGGGTGGCCCAGTACTTC.

The genes are TRBV10-3 and TRBJ2-1, with 12 bases aligning to TRBD2. V shed 2 bases, J shed 0 bases, and the junction held 2 bases outside the gene matches. The V gene's germline CDR1 is ENHRY and CDR2 SYGVKD. This CDR3 is built from 17 residues. The CDR3 coding sequence is TGTGCCATCAGTGAGACTAGCGGGGGGATCTCCTACAATGAGCAGTTCTTC. Translating it yields CAISETSGGISYNEQFF.

This chain uses TRBV7-2 with TRBJ1-2, with a weak D call TRBD1 (5 bases). The CDR3 covers 13 residues. Trimming pared 7 bases from V and 4 bases from J, leaving 13 bases between. Germline V CDR1 and CDR2: SGHTA, FQGNSA. The CDR3 DNA reads as TGTGCCAGCATGCACGGGGGGTCCTATGGCTACACCTTC. It is translated as CASMHGGSYGYTF.

The chain uses TRBV4-1 and TRBJ1-1; TRBD1 is a possible D gene (6 bases). Germline loops: CDR1 MGHRA, CDR2 YSYEKL. Trimming stripped 0 bases from V and 4 bases from J, with 21 bases between. The CDR3 extends over 18 amino acids. CDR3 region: CASSQDRGGSYVSTEAFF. CDR3 sequence (DNA): TGCGCCAGCAGCCAAGATCGGGGGGGCTCATACGTGAGCACTGAAGCTTTCTTT.

The chain combines TRBV5-4 with TRBJ2-7, with D maybe TRBD1 (5 bases). CDR1 is SGHNT, CDR2 YYREEE, per germline (reference sequence). V was trimmed by 1 base and J by 2 bases, leaving 10 bases between them. This CDR3 spans 14 amino acids. The CDR3 sequence: CASSLSDSAYEQYF. The CDR3 coding sequence is TGTGCCAGCAGCTTGTCTGACAGTGCCTACGAGCAGTACTTC.

V is TRBV18 and J is TRBJ1-1; a possible D gene is TRBD1 (6 bases). The ends were cut back, 4 bases at V and 2 bases at J, with 8 bases in the middle. The CDR3 sequence is 13 residues long. Looked up from germline, CDR1 is KGHSH and CDR2 is LQKENI. The CDR3: CASSRGRNTEAFF. The DNA for the CDR3 is TGTGCCAGCTCACGGGGGCGCAACACTGAAGCTTTCTTT. Full variable domain (missing parts from reference TRBV18 and TRBJ1-1): NAGVMQNPRHLVRRRGQEARLRCSPMKGHSHVYWYRQLPEEGLKFMVYLQKENIIDESGMPKERFSAEFPKEGPSILRIQQVVRGDSAAYFCASSRGRNTEAFFGQGTRLTVV.

This chain joins TRBV2 and TRBJ1-5; D is possibly TRBD1 (6 bases). This CDR3 has 15 residues. Trimming removed 6 bases from V and 0 bases from J, with 12 bases in between. Germline values: CDR1 SNHLY, CDR2 FYNNEI. CDR3 amino acids: CASSTTGNSNQPQHF. The CDR3 nucleotides are TGTGCCAGCAGCACGACAGGCAATAGCAATCAGCCCCAGCATTTT.

This chain links TRBV21-1 with TRBJ1-6. TRBV21-1 is labeled a pseudogene. The CDR3 length is 22 residues. CDR3 region: CASSKAVLGPEVAVSYNSPLHF. The DNA for the CDR3 is TGTGCCAGCAGCAAAGCAGTGTTAGGCCCCGAGGTGGCAGTGTCCTATAATTCACCCCTCCACTTT.

The chain employs TRBV24-1 and TRBJ2-1, with a possible D match to TRBD2 (6 bases). The germline CDR1 and CDR2 sequences are KGHDR and SFDVKD. Between the trimmed V and J ends, which lost 4 bases and 4 bases, there was a span of 16 bases. The CDR3 has 16 residues. CDR3 sequence: CATSEGGLIRYNEQFF. The DNA for the CDR3 is TGTGCCACCAGTGAGGGAGGACTGATACGATACAATGAGCAGTTCTTC.

The J gene is TRBJ2-1, the V gene TRBV11-3; TRBD2 agrees at 12 bases. This CDR3 spans 18 amino acids. J was trimmed by 4 bases and V by 1 base; bases with no gene match: 8. CDR1 is SGHNT and CDR2 is YENEEA in the germline V gene. CDR3 bases: TGTGCCAGCAGCTTAGGGGCTAGCGGGAGGGCCAGGTACAATGAGCAGTTCTTC. The encoded protein is CASSLGASGRARYNEQFF.

This clone appeared many times. The chain's CDR3 is CASSPGTGDRELFF. Written as DNA, the CDR3 is TGTGCCAGCAGCCCCGGGACAGGGGATCGGGAGCTGTTTTTT. The rearrangement links TRBV14 to TRBJ2-2; 10 bases map to TRBD1. The CDR3 covers 14 residues. Germline lookup yields CDR1 SGHDN and CDR2 FVKESK. Trimming at V came to 4 bases and at J to 9 bases, leaving 5 bases not matched to a gene.

The J gene is TRBJ1-2, the V gene TRBV7-2; 7 positions match TRBD1. Germline V CDR1 and CDR2: SGHTA, FQGNSA. The CDR3 spans 15 residues. Trimming at V came to 2 bases and at J to 7 bases, leaving 10 bases not matched to a gene. The CDR3 here is CASSLTRQGSGGYTF. CDR3 DNA: TGTGCCAGCAGCTTAACCCGACAGGGCTCGGGTGGCTACACCTTC.